This entry lists 21 T cell receptor beta chains sequenced from one sample in a study of PD-1 blockade in mismatch repair-deficient tumors. The table came from immunoSEQ multiplex PCR; TCRdb's copy has only in-frame clones and leaves some out. Among about 100,000 clones, over 75% were seen once, and the ten largest hold approximately 6.8%. The sample here was peripheral blood, taken less than 37 weeks after starting pembrolizumab. The receptors shown here come from an adult with mismatch repair-deficient cancer.

The chain recombines TRBV19 with TRBJ2-3; D unclear. CDR1 LNHDA and CDR2 SQIVND come from the germline V gene (reference sequence). The V end lost 2 bases, the J end lost 8 bases, and 11 bases lay between the germline ends. The length of the CDR3 is 13 residues. This chain's CDR3 is CASSIPPQGTQYF. The CDR3 DNA reads TGTGCCAGTAGTATACCGCCCCAAGGTACGCAGTATTTT.

A few counts support this clone. V and J are TRBV30 and TRBJ1-2; no definite D call. This CDR3 has 11 amino acids. Germline loops: CDR1 GTSNPN, CDR2 SVGIG (reference sequence). V shed 1 base and J shed 4 bases, with 4 bases lying between them. This CDR3 is CAWSEVYGYTF. CDR3 in DNA: TGTGCCTGGAGTGAAGTCTATGGCTACACCTTC. The variable domain in full, completed from reference TRBV30 and TRBJ1-2, reads SQTIHQWPATLVQPVGSPLSLECTVEGTSNPNLYWYRQAAGRGLQLLFYSVGIGQISSEVPQNLSASRPQDRQFILSSKKLLLSDSGFYLCAWSEVYGYTFGSGTRLTVV.

The rearrangement uses TRBV30 and TRBJ1-2, with D hard to call. CDR3 length: 11 residues. Trimming removed 4 bases from V and 2 bases from J, with 5 bases in between. Looked up from germline, CDR1 is GTSNPN and CDR2 is SVGIG (reference sequence). CDR3 in DNA: TGTGCCTGGAATCTGAACTATGGCTACACCTTC. Translation gives CAWNLNYGYTF.

The CDR3: CASSYFTSGHYEQYF. The CDR3 bases are TGTGCCAGCAGTTACTTTACTAGCGGACACTACGAGCAGTACTTC. The chain combines TRBV6-5 with TRBJ2-7; 8 bases fit TRBD2. Germline CDR1 MNHEY, CDR2 SVGAGI. There are 15 residues in the CDR3. Trimming took 1 base from V and 3 from J; bases not matched to a gene: 5.

V usage is TRBV6-5 and J usage is TRBJ1-5; 7 nucleotides line up with TRBD1. Germline CDR1 MNHEY, CDR2 SVGAGI. This CDR3 has 14 amino acids. V dropped 7 bases and J dropped 10; count of bases not matched to a gene: 13. The CDR3 sequence is CASILDRRRGPQHF. CDR3 nucleotide sequence: TGTGCCAGCATTCTGGACAGGCGGCGGGGACCCCAGCATTTT.

V is TRBV28 and J is TRBJ2-1; D is perhaps TRBD1 (5 bases). This CDR3 spans 14 amino acids. CDR1 MDHEN and CDR2 SYDVKM come from the germline V gene. Trimming pared 5 bases from V and 4 bases from J, leaving 12 bases between. CDR3 region: CASSIPDKYNEQFF. The CDR3 DNA is TGTGCCAGCAGTATTCCGGACAAATACAATGAGCAGTTCTTC. The variable domain in full, completed from reference TRBV28 and TRBJ2-1, reads DVKVTQSSRYLVKRTGEKVFLECVQDMDHENMFWYRQDPGLGLRLIYFSYDVKMKEKGDIPEGYSVSREKKERFSLILESASTNQTSMYLCASSIPDKYNEQFFGPGTRLTVL.

This rearrangement joins TRBV4-1 to TRBJ2-2, with TRBD2 matching 7 bases. Trimming cost V 4 bases and J 6 bases; bases outside gene matches: 11. The germline V gene has CDR1 MGHRA and CDR2 YSYEKL. This CDR3 has 16 residues. CDR3 nucleotide sequence: TGCGCCAGCAGCCCCCGGGGAAGCGGGATCGCCGGGGAGCTGTTTTTT. This encodes CASSPRGSGIAGELFF.

The chain links TRBV10-2 to TRBJ2-1; 8 positions match TRBD2. Per the germline V gene, CDR1 is WSHSY and CDR2 is SAAADI. This CDR3 has 16 amino acids. V trimming: 8 bases; J trimming: 2 bases; junction bases outside the gene matches: 11. As DNA, the CDR3 is TGCGCCAGCGGCGGAGCGGGGGCCTTCACCTACAATGAGCAGTTCTTC. Translated, it gives CASGGAGAFTYNEQFF.

V and J are TRBV7-2 and TRBJ2-7, with 10 bases fitting TRBD2. The CDR3 is 15 amino acids. The ends lost 1 base at V and 3 bases at J; junction bases unmatched: 3. Looked up from germline, CDR1 is SGHTA and CDR2 is FQGNSA. CDR3 amino acids: CASSLGSSGSYEQYF. The CDR3 DNA reads as TGTGCCAGCAGCTTAGGTTCTAGCGGGAGCTACGAGCAGTACTTC.

V usage is TRBV30 and J usage is TRBJ2-7; no reliable D call. Germline CDR1 GTSNPN, CDR2 SVGIG (reference sequence). V shed 1 base and J shed 3 bases, with 16 bases lying between them. CDR3 length: 15 residues. The DNA for the CDR3 is TGTGCCTGGAGTGCTGACCGACTTAGGCGCTACGAGCAGTACTTC. Its translation: CAWSADRLRRYEQYF. Supplemented by reference TRBV30 and TRBJ2-7, the full variable domain reads SQTIHQWPATLVQPVGSPLSLECTVEGTSNPNLYWYRQAAGRGLQLLFYSVGIGQISSEVPQNLSASRPQDRQFILSSKKLLLSDSGFYLCAWSADRLRRYEQYFGPGTRLTVT.

This clone has just one count. This chain joins TRBV5-4 and TRBJ2-7; weak D call: TRBD1 (6 bases). The CDR3 consists of 14 residues. The germline CDR1 and CDR2 sequences are SGHNT and YYREEE (reference sequence). Trimming stripped 0 bases from V and 0 bases from J, with 7 bases between. The CDR3 DNA reads as TGTGCCAGCAGCTTGGCAGGGGCCTCCTACGAGCAGTACTTC. This translates into CASSLAGASYEQYF.

V is TRBV2 and J is TRBJ1-2, with D uncertain. This CDR3 contains 17 residues. The germline V gene has CDR1 SNHLY and CDR2 FYNNEI. Trimming took 0 bases from V and 7 from J, leaving 21 bases between them. DNA for the CDR3: TGTGCCAGCAGTGAAGCTGGCGGACCCCTCCGGGGTAGTGGCTACACCTTC. Translating gives CASSEAGGPLRGSGYTF.

This chain uses TRBV9 with TRBJ1-4; D is uncertain. Trimming pared 0 bases from V and 0 bases from J, leaving 6 bases between. This CDR3 has 15 residues. Germline loops: CDR1 SGDLS, CDR2 YYNGEE. CDR3 sequence (DNA): TGTGCCAGCAGCGTAGAGGGCACAACTAATGAAAAACTGTTTTTT. Encoded protein: CASSVEGTTNEKLFF.

The chain carries TRBV7-3 and TRBJ2-4; D not certain. Germline lookup yields CDR1 SGHTA and CDR2 FQGTGA. CDR3 length: 13 residues. The V end was cut by 5 bases, the J end by 8 bases, with 13 bases between. CDR3 amino acids: CASSRSLEYIQYF. DNA for the CDR3: TGTGCCAGCAGCAGAAGCCTGGAATACATTCAGTACTTC.

The V call is TRBV29-1, the J call TRBJ2-1, with 9 bases lining up with TRBD1. The length of the CDR3 is 14 residues. J gave up 8 bases and V 3 bases, and 8 bases lay outside the gene matches. Germline V gene lookup returns CDR1 SQVTM and CDR2 ANQGSEA. The CDR3 reads CSVEGQGAPDEQFF. The DNA of the CDR3 is TGCAGCGTTGAGGGACAGGGAGCGCCCGATGAGCAGTTCTTC.

In its sample, this clone was seen once. The chain couples TRBV7-2 to TRBJ2-1; 12 bases map to TRBD2. Unmatched junction bases numbered 7, after V lost 5 bases and J lost 5 bases. The CDR3 is 16 amino acids. CDR1 is SGHTA, CDR2 FQGNSA, per germline. CDR3 nucleotide sequence: TGTGCCAGCAGCCAGGACAGGACTAGCGGGAACAATGAGCAGTTCTTC. Its protein product is CASSQDRTSGNNEQFF.

This rearrangement joins TRBV7-3 to TRBJ2-1, with TRBD2 identical over 8 bases. With V trimmed by 0 bases and J by 1 base, 8 bases remained unmatched. Germline V lookup: CDR1 SGHTA, CDR2 FQGTGA. The CDR3 sequence is 18 residues long. CDR3 region: CASSLTLTGGGSYNEQFF. DNA of the CDR3: TGTGCCAGCAGCTTAACGTTGACGGGAGGGGGGTCCTACAATGAGCAGTTCTTC. Full variable domain (outside the CDR3, taken from reference TRBV7-3 and TRBJ2-1): GAGVSQTPSNKVTEKGKYVELRCDPISGHTALYWYRQSLGQGPEFLIYFQGTGAADDSGLPNDRFFAVRPEGSVSTLKIQRTERGDSAVYLCASSLTLTGGGSYNEQFFGPGTRLTVL.

The chain has TRBV19 and TRBJ1-4; 11 bases are shared with TRBD1. After removal of 5 bases from V and 6 bases from J, the junction contained 5 bases not matched to a gene. This CDR3 has 15 amino acids. Germline V lookup: CDR1 LNHDA, CDR2 SQIVND (reference sequence). The CDR3 coding sequence is TGTGCCAGTAGTCTGCCGGGACAGGGGGATGAAAAACTGTTTTTT. This codes for CASSLPGQGDEKLFF.

This chain links TRBV6-5 with TRBJ1-1, with D perhaps matching TRBD1 (6 bases). This CDR3 region has 14 residues. Trimming pared 7 bases from V and 1 base from J, leaving 13 bases between. Germline-derived CDR1 and CDR2 are MNHEY and SVGAGI. CDR3 DNA: TGTGCCAGCAAACAGTCGGGACAGAACACTGAAGCTTTCTTT. As protein: CASKQSGQNTEAFF.

The chain uses TRBV11-2 and TRBJ1-1; D unresolved. This CDR3 spans 12 amino acids. In germline, CDR1 is SGHAT, CDR2 FQNNGV. V dropped 2 bases and J dropped 4 bases, with 5 bases sitting between them. CDR3 protein: CASSLQVTEAFF. The CDR3 nucleotides read TGTGCCAGCAGCTTACAGGTCACTGAAGCTTTCTTT.

The V call is TRBV10-3, the J call TRBJ2-7; a weak D match, TRBD1 (6 bases). V was clipped by 4 bases and J by 7 bases, with 11 bases between them. The CDR3 has 12 amino acids. Germline lookup yields CDR1 ENHRY and CDR2 SYGVKD. Here the CDR3 DNA reads TGTGCCATCAGTGCCACAGGGTCGGAGCAGTACTTC. This codes for CAISATGSEQYF.